One TCR beta chain is described in this entry. Its specificity is not known. Generated by immunoSEQ multiplex PCR, the TCRdb table keeps only in-frame clones and is missing some. This sample has roughly 410,000 clones, with around 96% found just once. CDR1 and CDR2 from the germline V gene are LNHNV and YYDKDF (reference sequence). This CDR3 comprises 16 residues. V was pared by 5 bases and J by 4 bases, with 18 bases between. These data are taken from a study of shared clonotypes between healthy human individuals. CD8 memory fractions consisted of CD45RO+ and CCR7-negative CD45RA+ TemRA cells together. General study findings and limits: Donor scarcity curtailed the genetic and exposure-history diversity represented herein.

Sample: memory CD8+ T cells sorted from blood. This sample's subset: CD45RO+ cells pooled with CCR7-negative TemRA cells. The J gene is TRBJ1-3, the V gene TRBV15; D gene ambiguous. The receptor was isolated from a man aged 30-40 years in good health. The DNA of the CDR3 is TGTGCCACCAGCCCGAGGCGGAAACTACTAGGAAACACCATATATTTT. As protein: CATSPRRKLLGNTIYF.